The clone carrying this T cell receptor (beta chain) was seen many times. Each CDR3 protein gets one entry after TCRdb re-called the RT-PCR reads with MiXCR. In the table there are about 680,000 distinct CDR3 sequences, 13% to 15% of which are singletons. The source is a female donor in good health, serving as a healthy control. The specimen sequenced was memory CD4+ T cells from blood.

CDR3 amino acids: CAISEENNTEAFF. The CDR3 DNA follows: TGTGCCATCAGTGAGGAGAATAACACTGAAGCTTTCTTT. J is TRBJ1-1 and V is TRBV10-3; D gene ambiguous. Looked up from germline, CDR1 is ENHRY and CDR2 is SYGVKD. The CDR3 consists of 13 residues. V was shortened by 2 bases and J by 2 bases, with 6 bases between the two germline ends.